These T cell receptor beta chains were read from a single sample in a study of blood T cell repertoires in COVID-19. TCRdb's table, derived via immunoSEQ multiplex PCR, lists solely in-frame clones and lacks some. The repertoire holds nearly 70,000 clones, with around 90% as singletons. Sequencing was done on a sample of peripheral blood. All receptors derive from a man between 40 and 49 years old with COVID-19, enrolled during active disease. The CDR3 runs from the conserved cysteine through the conserved F or W.

J: TRBJ2-3
V: TRBV5-1
CDR3: CASSSRGGRSDTQYF

J: TRBJ2-3
V: TRBV10-1
CDR3: CASAEGRGGTDTQYF

J: TRBJ2-1
V: TRBV10-1
CDR3: CASSADRGPYNEQFF

J: TRBJ2-7
V: TRBV11-2
CDR3: CASSLSGTGVYYEQYF

J: TRBJ2-1
V: TRBV9
CDR3: CASTVGPSYNEQFF

J: TRBJ1-5
V: TRBV19
CDR3: CASSGSTAQDQPQHF

J: TRBJ1-5
V: TRBV9
CDR3: CASSTGTGENQPQHF

J: TRBJ1-5
V: TRBV2
CDR3: CASSFHLQGGGNQPQHF

J: TRBJ1-4
V: TRBV2
CDR3: CASGGDLNEKLFF

J: TRBJ2-3
V: TRBV30
CDR3: CAWSRGLAGTSTDTQYF

J: TRBJ2-1
V: TRBV3-1/TRBV3-2
CDR3: CASSQEGLAGFNEQFF

J: TRBJ1-1
V: TRBV6-6
CDR3: CASSRGDREAFF

J: TRBJ2-7
V: TRBV6-5
CDR3: CASSYDRVPTYEQYF

J: TRBJ2-7
V: TRBV14
CDR3: CASSQRFYEQYF

J: TRBJ1-5
V: TRBV6-6
CDR3: CASSYPPGLSNQPQHF

J: TRBJ2-7
V: TRBV25-1
CDR3: CASSFKQGREQYF

J: TRBJ1-5
V: TRBV6-5
CDR3: CASTLFGNQPQHF

J: TRBJ1-1
V: TRBV19
CDR3: CASSLSTEAFF

J: TRBJ2-6
V: TRBV30
CDR3: CAWTRAPGANVLTF

J: TRBJ2-1
V: TRBV3-1/TRBV3-2
CDR3: CASSQSSGQGGNEQFF

J: TRBJ2-1
V: TRBV27
CDR3: CASSRGLDSYNEQFF

J: TRBJ2-5
V: TRBV30
CDR3: CAWRTGGTQETQYF

J: TRBJ1-2
V: TRBV11-2
CDR3: CASSFTSQGNTNYGYTF

J: TRBJ1-1
V: TRBV28
CDR3: CASSLGAFVQAFF

J: TRBJ2-7
V: TRBV5-6
CDR3: CASGRTQYEQYF

J: TRBJ2-7
V: TRBV9
CDR3: CASSVREGPRSSEQYF

J: TRBJ1-1
V: TRBV5-1
CDR3: CASSLRTGGTNTEAFF

J: TRBJ1-4
V: TRBV5-1
CDR3: CASSSGATNEKLFF

J: TRBJ2-7
V: TRBV3-1/TRBV3-2
CDR3: CASSQWSGDEQYF

J: TRBJ2-7
V: TRBV27
CDR3: CASSMTGAYYEQYF

J: TRBJ2-3
V: TRBV4-2
CDR3: CASSVGLAGGRDTQYF

J: TRBJ2-7
V: TRBV7-2
CDR3: CASSPRQGPYEQYF

J: TRBJ2-1
V: TRBV6-4
CDR3: CASSAGTGYSYNEQFF

J: TRBJ1-1
V: TRBV4-1
CDR3: CASSQDPQLPSGAFF

J: TRBJ1-5
V: TRBV28
CDR3: CASHRVYSNQPQHF

J: TRBJ2-3
V: TRBV5-1
CDR3: CASSPSGGTDTQYF

J: TRBJ1-2
V: TRBV18
CDR3: CASSPGQGAPGVGGYTF

J: TRBJ1-1
V: TRBV6-5
CDR3: CASSPPLRANTEAFF

J: TRBJ2-2
V: TRBV6-5
CDR3: CASIKSGGTGELFF

J: TRBJ1-1
V: TRBV29-1
CDR3: CSVPGNRVNTEAFF

J: TRBJ2-4
V: TRBV30
CDR3: CAWSVEHQAKNIQYF

J: TRBJ1-1
V: TRBV5-6
CDR3: CASSLDRDTEAFF

J: TRBJ2-5
V: TRBV11-2
CDR3: CASSLGSTDRAETQYF

J: TRBJ1-1
V: TRBV19
CDR3: CASRLDRGDTEAFF

J: TRBJ1-2
V: TRBV30
CDR3: CAWSVKVAGPNYGYTF